This T cell receptor (beta chain) was recorded in a study of type 1 regulatory T cells. Study-level information: An in vitro protocol generated T-allo10, a Tr1-enriched, alloantigen-specific CD4 T cell product. General study results and limits: Type 1 regulatory T cells had a more restricted TCR repertoire than non-type 1 regulatory T cells.

The germline V and J ends were trimmed by 1 base and 7 bases, with 16 bases remaining between them. CDR1 is SNHLY and CDR2 is FYNNEI in the germline V gene. This CDR3 region has 16 residues. In regard to this clonotype: The antigen remains unidentified.

One entry per CDR3 protein results from TCRdb running MiXCR on the reads. The sample shows roughly 65,000 distinct CDR3 sequences, roughly 50% of them seen only once. The chain employs TRBV2 and TRBJ2-2; D assignment may be TRBD1 or TRBD2 (6 bases each). This TCR was recovered from a human donor in good health. The specimen was cultured non-Tr1 T cells, either the whole culture or a sorted T cell fraction (not recorded which). The CDR3 reads CASSEGPLGGGGELFF. For the CDR3, the DNA is TGTGCCAGCAGTGAAGGGCCACTAGGGGGAGGCGGGGAGCTGTTTTTT.